Each of the 4 T cell receptor beta chains below was sequenced from the same sample in a study of blood T cell repertoires in COVID-19. Libraries were prepared by immunoSEQ multiplex PCR; TCRdb keeps only in-frame clonotypes and omits some of them. The table records 300,000 to 400,000 clones, more than 75% of them present only once. The specimen was PBMCs or T cells enriched from blood (not recorded which). The receptors stem from a woman aged 18-29 years who had recovered from COVID-19.

The V gene is TRBV25-1, the J gene TRBJ1-2; tentatively, D is TRBD1 (5 bases). The CDR3 has 12 amino acids. V was trimmed by 2 bases and J by 7 bases, leaving 8 bases between them. The germline V gene has CDR1 MGHDK and CDR2 SYGVNS. CDR3 DNA: TGTGCCAGCAGTGAAGGGGGGTCTGGCTACACCTTC. It encodes CASSEGGSGYTF.

This clone was observed a single time. The chain links TRBV5-4 to TRBJ2-2, with TRBD1 as a possible D gene (6 bases). The germline CDR1 and CDR2 sequences are SGHNT and YYREEE (reference sequence). The CDR3 covers 16 residues. Trimming removed 4 bases at V and 0 bases at J, with 13 bases between. CDR3 sequence: CASSTGQIANTGELFF. The CDR3 DNA follows: TGTGCCAGCAGCACCGGACAGATAGCGAACACCGGGGAGCTGTTTTTT.

The chain combines TRBV29-1 with TRBJ1-1, with D tentatively TRBD1 (6 bases). The germline V gene encodes CDR1 SQVTM and CDR2 ANQGSEA. The CDR3 consists of 21 residues. Between the trimmed V and J ends, which lost 3 bases and 3 bases, there was a span of 35 bases. The CDR3 reads CSVENPCLLILDRRSYTEAFF. CDR3 DNA: TGCAGCGTTGAGAACCCTTGTCTCTTGATTCTTGACAGGCGTAGCTACACTGAAGCTTTCTTT.

This clone was seen a single time. This chain joins TRBV27 and TRBJ2-1, with TRBD2 identical over 10 bases. Germline lookup yields CDR1 MNHEY and CDR2 SMNVEV (reference sequence). The length of the CDR3 is 15 residues. V trimming: 4 bases; J trimming: 3 bases; junction bases outside the gene matches: 3. CDR3 nucleotides: TGTGCCAGCAGTTCTGGGACTAGCGACTACAATGAGCAGTTCTTC. It specifies CASSSGTSDYNEQFF.